Listed below are T cell receptor beta chains from one sample, sequenced in a study of CD8+ T cells in alopecia areata. Assay used: immunoSEQ multiplex PCR; TCRdb lists only in-frame clones, some missing. The sample holds approximately 130,000 clones, 60% to 65% seen once. This specimen consisted of CD4+ T cells sorted from blood, obtained at week 4, from a patient treated with tofacitinib. These TCRs come from a human donor with alopecia areata. Each CDR3 is given with its conserved first and last residue. The D gene is left open where the match is weak. The size of a clone is reported for some rows only, either as once, few or many, or as a class for expanded clones.

size: NA
J: TRBJ2-7
D: TRBD1
V: TRBV5-1
CDR3: CASSSDTGVWEQYF
DNA: TGCGCCAGCAGCTCCGACACAGGGGTTTGGGAGCAGTACTTC

size: NA
J: TRBJ2-7
D: NA
V: TRBV2
CDR3: CASSPSAGSGLYEQYF
DNA: TGTGCCAGCAGTCCCAGCGCGGGATCGGGGCTCTACGAGCAGTACTTC

size: few
J: TRBJ1-2
D: TRBD1
V: TRBV4-2
CDR3: CASSRAGTGFNYGYTF
DNA: TGTGCCAGCAGCCGGGCCGGGACAGGCTTTAACTATGGCTACACCTTC

size: NA
J: TRBJ1-6
D: NA
V: TRBV15
CDR3: CATSSLELYNSPLHF
DNA: TGTGCCACCAGCAGCCTGGAGCTCTATAATTCACCCCTCCACTTT

size: few
J: TRBJ2-5
D: NA
V: TRBV5-6
CDR3: CASSLIVGTQETQYF
DNA: TGTGCCAGCAGCTTAATCGTGGGGACCCAAGAGACCCAGTACTTC

size: NA
J: TRBJ2-3
D: NA
V: TRBV4-3
CDR3: CASSQDQPVGYDTDTQYF
DNA: TGCGCCAGCAGCCAAGATCAACCAGTGGGGTATGACACAGATACGCAGTATTTT

size: NA
J: TRBJ2-7
D: NA
V: TRBV23-1
CDR3: CASKHLGTYEQYF
DNA: TGCGCCAGTAAGCATTTGGGCACCTACGAGCAGTACTTC

size: NA
J: TRBJ2-5
D: NA
V: TRBV25-1
CDR3: CASSEYLVGGETQYF
DNA: TGTGCCAGCAGTGAATATTTGGTCGGAGGCGAGACCCAGTACTTC

size: once
J: TRBJ2-3
D: NA
V: TRBV7-2
CDR3: CASSLRWRGSTDTQYF
DNA: TGTGCCAGCAGCTTACGATGGCGGGGAAGCACAGATACGCAGTATTTT

size: few
J: TRBJ2-3
D: TRBD2
V: TRBV9
CDR3: CASSVGSGSTDTQYF
DNA: TGTGCCAGCAGCGTAGGTAGCGGGAGCACAGATACGCAGTATTTT

size: NA
J: TRBJ1-2
D: NA
V: TRBV7-2
CDR3: CASSLARGLNYGYTF
DNA: TGTGCCAGCAGCTTAGCCCGAGGGTTAAACTATGGCTACACCTTC